This paragraph covers one T cell receptor (beta chain) sequence. With V trimmed by 0 bases and J by 7 bases, 9 bases remained unmatched. The germline gives CDR1 SGHAT, CDR2 FQDESV (reference sequence). The CDR3 sequence is 17 residues long. Amplification of TCR beta used genomic DNA extracted from peripheral blood. These data come from a study of T cell repertoires in aging, cancer and after chemotherapy. TRB rearrangements spanning V, D and J were amplified using mixed TRB-A/B primers. TCRdb called the multiplex PCR reads again in MiXCR, with one record for every CDR3 protein. The repertoire holds 15,000 to 20,000 distinct CDR3 sequences, with approximately 35% as singletons.

V usage is TRBV11-1 and J usage is TRBJ2-1; 10 bases are shared with TRBD2. This TCR was recovered from a human donor with a solid tumor. Sequencing input: blood. The CDR3 DNA reads TGTGCCAGCAGCTTAGCGGAAAGACTAGCGGGCCTAAATGAGCAGTTCTTC. Residues: CASSLAERLAGLNEQFF.